The 19 T cell receptor beta chains below come from one sample, sequenced in a study of T-cell memory formation after mild COVID-19. In TCRdb, the 5' RACE reads were re-called with MiXCR into one record per CDR3 protein. The table has more than 250,000 distinct CDR3 sequences, 15% to 20% seen once. The sequencing input was PBMCs or a T cell subset sorted from them (not recorded which). These receptors originate from a man aged 18 to 29 who had mild COVID-19 (a few samples of this study predate the infection). Cell type and time point are not known.

This clonotype was recorded a few times. The chain joins TRBV5-1 to TRBJ2-3; TRBD2 matches at 9 bases. This CDR3 region has 15 residues. J gave up 3 bases and V 6 bases, and 8 bases lay outside the gene matches. The V gene's germline CDR1 is SGHRS and CDR2 YFSETQ. CDR3 DNA: TGCGCCAGCAAACCGGGACTAGCTGTGACAGATACGCAGTATTTT. Its translation is CASKPGLAVTDTQYF.

This clonotype showed up just a few times. The chain recombines TRBV20-1 with TRBJ2-1; 11 nucleotides align to TRBD2. V dropped 3 bases and J dropped 4; count of bases not matched to a gene: 8. The CDR3 runs to 16 residues. Germline lookup yields CDR1 DFQATT and CDR2 SNEGSKA (reference sequence). The CDR3 here is CSASRLAGGYYNEQFF. CDR3 sequence (DNA): TGCAGTGCTAGTAGGCTAGCGGGGGGATATTACAATGAGCAGTTCTTC.

In this sample, this clonotype turned up a few times. Written as DNA, the CDR3 is TGTGCCAGCAGCTTAGCGACGACAGGCCTCGCCAAAAACATTCAGTACTTC. Protein product: CASSLATTGLAKNIQYF. V is TRBV7-2 and J is TRBJ2-4; D might be TRBD1 (6 bases). V shed 0 bases and J shed 1 base, with 13 bases lying between them. The CDR3 loop spans 17 amino acids. Germline loops: CDR1 SGHTA, CDR2 FQGNSA.

At least ten counts were recorded for this clonotype. This sequence joins TRBV7-9 and TRBJ2-3; D may be TRBD1 (5 bases). Trimming left V 5 bases short and J 6 bases short, with 15 bases between. This CDR3 region has 14 residues. CDR1 is SEHNR and CDR2 is FQNEAQ in the germline V gene (reference sequence). The CDR3 here is CASSPSFGADTQYF. The CDR3 nucleotides read TGTGCCAGCAGCCCTTCGTTTGGGGCGGATACGCAGTATTTT.

The V and J genes are TRBV7-3 and TRBJ1-1; the D is unclear. Germline V CDR1 and CDR2: SGHTA, FQGTGA. Trimming cost V 5 bases and J 2 bases, with 12 bases left between them. The CDR3 extends over 14 amino acids. The CDR3 region has the DNA TGTGCCAGCAGCGAGGGCCATATTAACACTGAAGCTTTCTTT. Its translation is CASSEGHINTEAFF.

The chain couples TRBV15 to TRBJ2-7; 7 nucleotides match TRBD2. The V segment lost 1 base and the J segment 1 base; nucleotides outside the gene matches: 1. The CDR3 is made up of 14 amino acids. Per germline, CDR1 LNHNV and CDR2 YYDKDF (reference sequence). This chain's CDR3 is CATSRAGGSYEQYV. As DNA, the CDR3 is TGTGCCACCAGCAGAGCGGGGGGTTCCTACGAGCAGTACGTC.

The rearrangement links TRBV7-9 to TRBJ1-4; TRBD1 might be the D (5 bases). The germline gives CDR1 SEHNR, CDR2 FQNEAQ (reference sequence). There are 13 residues in the CDR3. Trimming took off 6 bases at V and 8 bases at J, with 13 bases between the two ends. The CDR3 spells CASSGRASEKLFF. As DNA, the CDR3 is TGTGCCAGCAGTGGCAGGGCATCCGAAAAACTGTTTTTT.

This clonotype was counted at least ten times. The V and J genes are TRBV7-9 and TRBJ2-3; unclear D gene. The CDR3 sequence is 16 residues long. The V end was cut by 5 bases, the J end by 1 base, with 16 bases between. CDR1 is SEHNR, CDR2 FQNEAQ, per germline (reference sequence). The CDR3 DNA is TGTGCCAGCAGCCGGATCGAGCCAGGTCGCACAGATACGCAGTATTTT. This translates into CASSRIEPGRTDTQYF.

This clonotype showed up just a few times. The V call is TRBV28, the J call TRBJ1-3; D not certain. The germline gives CDR1 MDHEN, CDR2 SYDVKM. V was shortened by 5 bases and J by 0 bases, with 11 bases between the two germline ends. The CDR3 is made up of 15 amino acids. The CDR3 here is CASSPRLFSGNTIYF. The CDR3 nucleotides read TGTGCCAGCAGTCCGAGACTCTTCTCTGGAAACACCATATATTTT.

This clonotype was observed a few times. The genes are TRBV6-6 and TRBJ2-4; D is unresolved. The CDR3 runs 12 residues. Germline values: CDR1 MNHNY, CDR2 SVGAGI (reference sequence). The V end was cut by 2 bases, the J end by 4 bases, with 3 bases between. In nucleotides, the CDR3 is TGTGCCAGCAGTTACGGGAAAAACATTCAGTACTTC. This translates into CASSYGKNIQYF.

The table lists this clonotype with many counts. The genes are TRBV5-1 and TRBJ1-1; 10 bases match TRBD1. The V and J ends lost 1 base and 4 bases, in that order; junction bases with no gene match: 1. The CDR3 is made up of 14 amino acids. Germline values: CDR1 SGHRS, CDR2 YFSETQ. The CDR3 DNA is TGCGCCAGCAGCTTGCGACAGGGGGCCACTGAAGCTTTCTTT. This codes for CASSLRQGATEAFF.

As concerns this clonotype: At one of its ends the junction is not consistent with the germline gene, which may arise from a read error. V is TRBV11-2 and J is TRBJ1-1, with D possibly TRBD1 on 6 matching bases. The CDR3 is 13 residues long. The germline gives CDR1 SGHAT, CDR2 FQNNGV. CDR3 nucleotide sequence: TGTGCCAGCAGCTTGGAGGTGAACCGGGGGCTCCTCTTT. Translated, it gives CASSLEVNRGLLF. The complete variable domain, with remaining parts taken from reference TRBV11-2 and TRBJ1-1, reads EAGVAQSPRYKIIEKRQSVAFWCNPISGHATLYWYQQILGQGPKLLIQFQNNGVVDDSQLPKDRFSAERLKGVDSTLKIQPAKLEDSAVYLCASSLEVNRGLLFGQGTRLTVV.

The chain joins TRBV2 to TRBJ1-1; no clear D gene. From germline, CDR1 is SNHLY and CDR2 FYNNEI. The CDR3 has 14 residues. Trimming took 7 bases from V and 1 from J, leaving 13 bases between them. The CDR3 region is CASNPGQQNTEAFF. In DNA, the CDR3 is TGTGCCAGCAACCCCGGTCAGCAGAACACTGAAGCTTTCTTT.

The J gene is TRBJ2-1, the V gene TRBV18; 11 bases fit TRBD1. CDR1 KGHSH and CDR2 LQKENI come from the germline V gene. J was trimmed by 4 bases and V by 3 bases; bases with no gene match: 11. The CDR3 is 18 residues long. The CDR3 sequence is CASSPLRGGQGAYNEQFF. CDR3 nucleotide sequence: TGTGCCAGCTCACCGCTCAGGGGAGGACAGGGGGCTTACAATGAGCAGTTCTTC.

A few counts support this clonotype. The gene calls are TRBV4-1 and TRBJ1-1; TRBD1 matches at 10 bases. Unmatched junction bases numbered 17, after V lost 2 bases and J lost 11 bases. The germline CDR1 and CDR2 sequences are MGHRA and YSYEKL. This CDR3 is 17 amino acids long. The CDR3 protein is CASSQTTHYRDRGAAFF. CDR3 nucleotides: TGCGCCAGCAGCCAAACCACCCACTACCGGGACAGGGGCGCGGCTTTCTTT.

The V gene is TRBV6-2 or TRBV6-3, the J gene TRBJ1-2; D not resolved. Trimming left V 0 bases short and J 3 bases short, with 14 bases between. This CDR3 has 16 amino acids. Germline loops: CDR1 MNHEY, CDR2 SVGEGT. CDR3 in amino acids: CASSYSTTLQDYGYTF. The DNA of the CDR3 is TGTGCCAGCAGTTACTCGACGACTCTTCAGGACTATGGCTACACCTTC.

Only a few counts were recorded for this clonotype. This chain links TRBV7-2 with TRBJ2-1; D is uncertain. This CDR3 contains 11 residues. With 6 bases removed from V and 8 bases from J, the gap between germline ends came to 8 bases. The germline gives CDR1 SGHTA, CDR2 FQGNSA. CDR3 DNA sequence: TGTGCCAGCAGGGTCGGCTATGAGCAGTTCTTC. This encodes CASRVGYEQFF.

The genes are TRBV4-3 and TRBJ2-1, with 11 bases that match TRBD2. Trimming at V came to 6 bases and at J to 8 bases, leaving 9 bases not matched to a gene. CDR3 length: 15 amino acids. CDR1 LGHNA and CDR2 YSLEER come from the germline V gene. The CDR3 nucleotides read TGCGCCAGCAGTCCGGGACTAGCGGAGGGCGATGAGCAGTTCTTC. Translating it yields CASSPGLAEGDEQFF.

This clonotype appeared a few times. The chain carries TRBV12-3 or TRBV12-4 and TRBJ2-4; D may be TRBD1 (6 bases). The CDR3 spans 14 residues. V shed 6 bases and J shed 7 bases, with 16 bases lying between them. CDR3 residues: CASSLSGQTNIQYF. As DNA, the CDR3 is TGTGCCAGCAGCCTCTCCGGACAGACTAACATTCAGTACTTC.